The 9 T cell receptor beta chains presented below share a single source sample, sequenced in a study of blood T cell repertoires in COVID-19. The repertoire was sequenced with immunoSEQ multiplex PCR; TCRdb's copy has only in-frame clones and lacks some. The sample has 150,000 to 200,000 clones; around four fifths are singletons. The sequenced material came from PBMCs or T cells enriched from blood (not recorded which). The receptors shown here come from a woman aged 45-60 years who had recovered from COVID-19.

The genes are TRBV28 and TRBJ1-2; TRBD1 matches 9 bases. The CDR3 sequence is 15 residues long. Germline values: CDR1 MDHEN, CDR2 SYDVKM. The V segment lost 5 bases and the J segment 5 bases; nucleotides outside the gene matches: 9. In DNA, the CDR3 is TGTGCCAGCAGTCCCAAGGGACAGGGAGGGTATGGCTACACCTTC. Protein: CASSPKGQGGYGYTF.

This rearrangement joins TRBV6-5 to TRBJ1-6; D is undetermined. The length of the CDR3 is 15 residues. Trimming took off 5 bases at V and 6 bases at J, with 14 bases between the two ends. Germline V CDR1 and CDR2: MNHEY, SVGAGI. CDR3 amino acids: CASSSEGRSNSPLHF. The CDR3 DNA is TGTGCCAGCAGTAGTGAAGGGAGAAGTAATTCACCCCTCCACTTT.

This chain uses TRBV28 with TRBJ1-1, with 7 bases aligning to TRBD1. With 6 bases clipped from V and 5 bases from J, the junction kept 12 bases outside the gene matches. The CDR3 spans 15 residues. Germline V gene sequence: CDR1 MDHEN, CDR2 SYDVKM. CDR3 protein: CASRRPRQGLTEAFF. The CDR3, as DNA: TGTGCCAGCAGACGCCCCCGACAGGGATTAACTGAAGCTTTCTTT.

This clone was seen ten or more times. The V call is TRBV7-9, the J call TRBJ2-1; 7 nucleotides match TRBD2. The CDR3 has 14 amino acids. Germline values: CDR1 SEHNR, CDR2 FQNEAQ (reference sequence). The CDR3 coding sequence is TGTGTCCTACCATGGGAGGGCTCCTACAATGAGCAGTTCTTC. This translates into CVLPWEGSYNEQFF.

DNA of the CDR3: TGTGCCAGCAGGCCAGGGTCAGGGACCCAGTACTTC. Translation: CASRPGSGTQYF. The chain is built from TRBV12-3 or TRBV12-4 and TRBJ2-5; TRBD1 might be the D (5 bases). Trimming shortened V by 6 bases and J by 7 bases, and 12 bases separated the two germline ends. The CDR3 extends over 12 amino acids.

J is TRBJ1-1 and V is TRBV2; tentatively, D is TRBD1 (6 bases). Trimming shortened V by 0 bases and J by 11 bases, and 13 bases separated the two germline ends. This CDR3 has 13 amino acids. The V gene's germline CDR1 is SNHLY and CDR2 FYNNEI. CDR3 nucleotide sequence: TGTGCCAGCAGTGAAGCGTCAGGGGTGGGGGCTTTCTTT. This translates into CASSEASGVGAFF. The full variable domain, its missing parts supplied by reference TRBV2 and TRBJ1-1, is EPEVTQTPSHQVTQMGQEVILRCVPISNHLYFYWYRQILGQKVEFLVSFYNNEISEKSEIFDDQFSVERPDGSNFTLKIRSTKLEDSAMYFCASSEASGVGAFFGQGTRLTVV.

The genes are TRBV13 and TRBJ2-7; 9 positions match TRBD1. Trimming at V came to 3 bases and at J to 5 bases, leaving 11 bases not matched to a gene. The CDR3 extends over 16 amino acids. In germline, CDR1 is PRHDT, CDR2 FYEKMQ (reference sequence). The CDR3: CASSFTGGVFWNEQYV. CDR3 nucleotide sequence: TGTGCCAGCAGCTTTACAGGGGGCGTTTTCTGGAACGAGCAGTACGTC.

This clone was picked up one time. The chain recombines TRBV3-1 (or the pseudogene TRBV3-2) with TRBJ1-2; 8 bases are a match to TRBD1. Trimming cost V 0 bases and J 1 base; bases outside gene matches: 13. This CDR3 is 19 amino acids long. Germline V gene lookup returns CDR1 LGHDT and CDR2 YNNKEL (reference sequence). The CDR3 sequence: CASSQDFSGGSLRNYGYTF. The CDR3 DNA follows: TGTGCCAGCAGCCAAGATTTTTCAGGGGGCTCGCTCCGTAACTATGGCTACACCTTC.

The V gene is TRBV28, the J gene TRBJ1-5, with a weak D call TRBD1 (5 bases). The germline V and J ends were trimmed by 3 bases and 12 bases, with 9 bases remaining between them. Germline loops: CDR1 MDHEN, CDR2 SYDVKM. The length of the CDR3 is 11 residues. The CDR3 region has the DNA TGTGCCAGCAGTTTCTGGGGGGTCCAGCATTTT. Translation: CASSFWGVQHF.